Sequencing of this T cell receptor (beta chain) was carried out in a study of cytomegalovirus exposure and HLA in healthy donors. PCR involved 60 Vbeta and 13 Jbeta primers. Method: immunoSEQ multiplex PCR; TCRdb's copy keeps in-frame clones and lacks some. Of about 170,000 clones in the sample, roughly four fifths were seen once. Study findings and constraints: Published work reported that the classifier diagnosed cytomegalovirus status with high specificity and sensitivity. Being productive about 90% or about 30% of the time was typical of most TCR beta V segments in an earlier analysis.

This CDR3 spans 14 amino acids. Per germline, CDR1 SGDLS and CDR2 YYNGEE. The V end lost 0 bases, the J end lost 5 bases, and 6 bases lay between the germline ends. As concerns this clone: Its antigen is currently unknown.

The sequencing sample was made of PBMCs. This chain connects TRBV9 to TRBJ1-6, with D perhaps TRBD1 (5 bases). This TCR was recovered from a girl aged 10-17 years in good health and CMV-seropositive. CDR3 protein: CASSVAGHNSPLHF. The CDR3 DNA reads as TGTGCCAGCAGCGTAGCAGGGCATAATTCACCCCTCCACTTT. The whole variable domain, filled in from reference TRBV9 and TRBJ1-6, reads DSGVTQTPKHLITATGQRVTLRCSPRSGDLSVYWYQQSLDQGLQFLIQYYNGEERAKGNILERFSAQQFPDLHSELNLSSLELGDSALYFCASSVAGHNSPLHFGNGTRLTVT.